This T cell receptor beta chain came from a study of cytomegalovirus exposure and HLA in healthy donors. The overall study: Earlier findings included approximately 120 million unique TCR beta sequences obtained from 180 million or so T cells. Findings and caveats of the study: Analysis performed later showed TCR beta chains linked to HLA being more clonally expanded than equally common others. Association of a missense DCLRE1C variant with TCR beta V- and J-gene trimming was reported in a later analysis.

The CDR3 spans 11 residues. The V end lost 3 bases, the J end lost 6 bases, and 8 bases lay between the germline ends. Per germline, CDR1 DFQATT and CDR2 SNEGSKA (reference sequence). Points on this clone: What it binds is not known.

PCR used 60 Vbeta primers and 13 Jbeta primers. The method was immunoSEQ multiplex PCR; TCRdb's version includes in-frame clones alone and lacks a portion of them. This table holds some 150,000 clones, approximately 9% found once. This TCR derives from a male donor in good health and CMV-seronegative. Sequencing was performed on PBMCs. The rearrangement links TRBV20-1 to TRBJ1-2, with a possible D match to TRBD1 (5 bases). The CDR3 region is CSARGQDGYTF. CDR3 nucleotides: TGCAGTGCTAGGGGGCAGGATGGCTACACCTTC.